A selection of T cell receptor beta chains follows, all from one sample in a study of OX40 agonist ivuxolimab in advanced cancers. The table came from immunoSEQ multiplex PCR; TCRdb's copy has only in-frame clones and leaves some out. This sample has some 51,000 clones, with around 73% found just once. The input for sequencing was CD4+ or CD8+ T cells sorted from blood, taken in a trial of the OX40 agonist ivuxolimab. These receptors were obtained from an adult with an advanced solid tumor such as melanoma, head and neck, liver or kidney cancer. Both conserved end residues are part of each CDR3. A D gene is named only where the DNA matches it firmly.

J,V,D,DNA,CDR3
TRBJ2-1,TRBV25-1,TRBD2,TGTGCCAGCAGTGATGCCCGAGCGGGAGGGTACGGGCAGTTCTTC,CASSDARAGGYGQFF
TRBJ2-3,TRBV6-5,TRBD2,TGTGCCAGCAGGCGGAGCGGGAGAACGGCAGATACGCAGTATTTT,CASRRSGRTADTQYF
TRBJ2-1,TRBV5-1,NA,TGCGCCAGCAGCCGAGGTATAGCGGCAGACAATGAGCAGTTCTTC,CASSRGIAADNEQFF
TRBJ2-5,TRBV19,NA,TGTGCCAGTAGTATATCCCGCTGGGTGGGAGAGACCCAGTACTTC,CASSISRWVGETQYF
TRBJ1-2,TRBV29-1,NA,TGCAGCGTTGAAGATCCCTTTAGGGGCCTGGTTAGCTACACCTTC,CSVEDPFRGLVSYTF
TRBJ2-5,TRBV28,NA,TGTGCCGCAGCAAGCGCGAGGGAGCAGTACTTC,CAAASAREQYF
TRBJ1-2,TRBV6-1,TRBD1,TGTGCCAGCAGAGGGGACAGGGGCTACGCCGGCTACACCTTC,CASRGDRGYAGYTF
TRBJ1-2,TRBV9,TRBD1,TGTGCCAGCAGCCTAGGGACAGGGGGCGCTTATGGCTACACCTTC,CASSLGTGGAYGYTF
TRBJ2-3,TRBV19,NA,TGTGCCAGTAGTACGGGGGGACAACCCGGTGAAACGCAGTATTTT,CASSTGGQPGETQYF
TRBJ2-2,TRBV21-1,NA,TGTGCCAGCAGCCAAGGGAGGCCCGGGGAGCTGTTTTTT,CASSQGRPGELFF
TRBJ2-7,TRBV12-2,NA,TGTGCAAGTCGACGACGTAGGCGCGGGAGAACCTACGAGCAGTACTTC,CASRRRRRGRTYEQYF